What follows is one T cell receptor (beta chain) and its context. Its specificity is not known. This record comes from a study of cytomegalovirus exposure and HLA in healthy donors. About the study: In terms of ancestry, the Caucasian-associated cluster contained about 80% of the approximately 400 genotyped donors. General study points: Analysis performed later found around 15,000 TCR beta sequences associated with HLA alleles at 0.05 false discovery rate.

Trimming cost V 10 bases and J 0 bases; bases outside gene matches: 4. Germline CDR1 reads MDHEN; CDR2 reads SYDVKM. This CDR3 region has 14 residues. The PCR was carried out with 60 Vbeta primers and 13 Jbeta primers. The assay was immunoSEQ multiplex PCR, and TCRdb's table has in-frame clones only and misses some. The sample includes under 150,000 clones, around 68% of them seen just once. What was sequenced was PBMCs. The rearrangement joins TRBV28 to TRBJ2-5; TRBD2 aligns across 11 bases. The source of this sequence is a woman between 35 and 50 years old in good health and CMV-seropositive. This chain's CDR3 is CATRLAGNQETQYF. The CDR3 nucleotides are TGTGCCACCAGACTAGCGGGGAACCAAGAGACCCAGTACTTC.